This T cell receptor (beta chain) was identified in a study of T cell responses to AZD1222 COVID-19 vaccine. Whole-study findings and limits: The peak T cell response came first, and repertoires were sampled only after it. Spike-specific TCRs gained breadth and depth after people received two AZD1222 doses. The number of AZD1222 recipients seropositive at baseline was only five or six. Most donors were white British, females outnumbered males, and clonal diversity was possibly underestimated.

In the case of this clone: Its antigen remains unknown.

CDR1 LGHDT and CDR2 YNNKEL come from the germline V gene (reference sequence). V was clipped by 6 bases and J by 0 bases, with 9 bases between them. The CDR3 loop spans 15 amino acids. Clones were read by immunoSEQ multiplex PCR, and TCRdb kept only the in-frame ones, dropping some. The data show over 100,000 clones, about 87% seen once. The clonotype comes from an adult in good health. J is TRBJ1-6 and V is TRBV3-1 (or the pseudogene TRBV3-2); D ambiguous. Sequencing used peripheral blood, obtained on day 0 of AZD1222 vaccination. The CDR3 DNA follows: TGTGCCAGCAGATCCGGGAGCTCCTATAATTCACCCCTCCACTTT. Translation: CASRSGSSYNSPLHF.